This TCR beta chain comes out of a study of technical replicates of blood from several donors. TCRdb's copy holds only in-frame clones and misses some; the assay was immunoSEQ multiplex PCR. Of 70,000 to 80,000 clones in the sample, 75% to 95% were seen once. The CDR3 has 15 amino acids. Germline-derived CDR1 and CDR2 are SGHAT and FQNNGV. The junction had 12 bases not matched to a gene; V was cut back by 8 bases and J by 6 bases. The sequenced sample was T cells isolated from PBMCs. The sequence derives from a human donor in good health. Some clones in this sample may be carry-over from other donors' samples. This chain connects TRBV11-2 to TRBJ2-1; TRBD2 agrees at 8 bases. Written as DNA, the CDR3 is TGTGCCAGCTACGGGAGCGGGAGTTTGTTCAATGAGCAGTTCTTC. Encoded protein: CASYGSGSLFNEQFF.